This TCR beta chain was recovered during a study of identical twins. Findings and limits, study-wide: Conclusions were based on cross-sectional statistical analysis, without following the same donors. Twin pairs had excess sharing that was weaker in beta out-of-frame sequences. Abundant cord blood beta clonotypes carried fewer insertions; memory repertoires showed none.

All of the donors were Caucasians in good health. Points on this clonotype: The target antigen is unknown.

TCRdb re-called the 5' RACE reads through MiXCR, storing one row per CDR3 protein. The repertoire holds hundreds of thousands of distinct CDR3 sequences, with 8% to 9% as singletons. This CDR3 spans 14 amino acids. CDR1 is KGHDR and CDR2 is SFDVKD in the germline V gene. V trimming: 2 bases; J trimming: 2 bases; junction bases outside the gene matches: 0. These data were likewise used in another study, on yellow fever vaccine responses in identical twins.

This receptor was obtained from a woman younger than 35 in good health. Material: PBMCs. This rearrangement joins TRBV24-1 to TRBJ2-3, with 7 bases lining up with TRBD2. CDR3 coding DNA: TGTGCCACCAGTGATTGGGACTACACAGATACGCAGTATTTT. Amino acid sequence: CATSDWDYTDTQYF.